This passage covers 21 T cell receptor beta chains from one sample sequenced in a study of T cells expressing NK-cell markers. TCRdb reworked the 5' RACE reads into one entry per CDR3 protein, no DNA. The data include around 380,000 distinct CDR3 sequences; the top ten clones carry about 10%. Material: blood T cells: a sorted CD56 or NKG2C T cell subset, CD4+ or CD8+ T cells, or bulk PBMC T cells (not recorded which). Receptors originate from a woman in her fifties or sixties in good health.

The CDR3 spells CSARSISGTSDQETQYF. The V gene is TRBV20-1, the J gene TRBJ2-5; TCRdb calls TRBD2, which cannot be checked without DNA. CDR1 DFQATT and CDR2 SNEGSKA come from the germline V gene (reference sequence). The CDR3 runs to 17 residues.

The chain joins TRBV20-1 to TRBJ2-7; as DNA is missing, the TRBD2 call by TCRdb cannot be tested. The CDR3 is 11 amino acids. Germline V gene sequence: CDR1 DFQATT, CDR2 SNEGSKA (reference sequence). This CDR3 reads CSASVGGEQYF.

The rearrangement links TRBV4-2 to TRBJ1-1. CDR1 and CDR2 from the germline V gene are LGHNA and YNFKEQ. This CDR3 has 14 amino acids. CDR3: CASSAAVSDTEAFF.

The CDR3 region is CSARDGTSGNHEQFF. This chain uses TRBV20-1 with TRBJ2-1; TCRdb returns TRBD2, unconfirmable since there is no DNA. The length of the CDR3 is 15 residues. Per germline, CDR1 DFQATT and CDR2 SNEGSKA (reference sequence).

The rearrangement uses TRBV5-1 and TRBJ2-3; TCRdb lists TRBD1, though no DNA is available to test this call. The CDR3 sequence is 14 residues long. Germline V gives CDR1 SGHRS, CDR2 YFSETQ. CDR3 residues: CASRSTGSTDTQYF.

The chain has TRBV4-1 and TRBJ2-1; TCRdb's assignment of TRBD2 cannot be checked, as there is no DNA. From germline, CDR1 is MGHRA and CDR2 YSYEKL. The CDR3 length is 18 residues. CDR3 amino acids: CASSQPRLAGGKYNEQFF.

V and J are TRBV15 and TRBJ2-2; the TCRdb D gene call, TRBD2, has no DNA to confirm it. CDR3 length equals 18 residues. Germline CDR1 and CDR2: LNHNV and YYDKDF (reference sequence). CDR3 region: CATSRGPLAGGGTGELFF.

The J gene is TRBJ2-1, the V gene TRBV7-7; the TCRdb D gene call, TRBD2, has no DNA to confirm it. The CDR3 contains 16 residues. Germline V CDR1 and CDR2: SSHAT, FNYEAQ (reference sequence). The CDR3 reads CASSPGLAGGNNEQFF.

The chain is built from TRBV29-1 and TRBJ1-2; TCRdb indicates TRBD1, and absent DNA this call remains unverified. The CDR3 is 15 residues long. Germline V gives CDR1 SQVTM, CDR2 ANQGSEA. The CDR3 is CSVDGRGLENYGYTF. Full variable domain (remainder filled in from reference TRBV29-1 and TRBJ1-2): SAVISQKPSRDICQRGTSLTIQCQVDSQVTMMFWYRQQPGQSLTLIATANQGSEATYESGFVIDKFPISRPNLTFSTLTVSNMSPEDSSIYLCSVDGRGLENYGYTFGSGTRLTVV.

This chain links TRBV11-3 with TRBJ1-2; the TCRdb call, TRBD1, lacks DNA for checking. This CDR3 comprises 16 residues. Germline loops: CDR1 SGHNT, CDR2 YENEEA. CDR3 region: CASSPRPGQGDYGYTF.

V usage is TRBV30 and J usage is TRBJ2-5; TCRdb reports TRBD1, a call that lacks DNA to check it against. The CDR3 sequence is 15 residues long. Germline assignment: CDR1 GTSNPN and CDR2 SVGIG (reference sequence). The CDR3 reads CAWSPGTPREETQYF. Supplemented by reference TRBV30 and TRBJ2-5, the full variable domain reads SQTIHQWPATLVQPVGSPLSLECTVEGTSNPNLYWYRQAAGRGLQLLFYSVGIGQISSEVPQNLSASRPQDRQFILSSKKLLLSDSGFYLCAWSPGTPREETQYFGPGTRLLVL.

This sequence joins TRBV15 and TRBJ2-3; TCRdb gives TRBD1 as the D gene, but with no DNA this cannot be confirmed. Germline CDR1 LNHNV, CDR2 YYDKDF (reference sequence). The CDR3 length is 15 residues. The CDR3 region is CATSKQWTATDTQYF.

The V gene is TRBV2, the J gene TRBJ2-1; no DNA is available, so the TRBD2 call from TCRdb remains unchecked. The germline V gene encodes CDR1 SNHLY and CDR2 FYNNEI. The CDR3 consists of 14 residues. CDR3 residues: CASSVTGTNNEQFF.

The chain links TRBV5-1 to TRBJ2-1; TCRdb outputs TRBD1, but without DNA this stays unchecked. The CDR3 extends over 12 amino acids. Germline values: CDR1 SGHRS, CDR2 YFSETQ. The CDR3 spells CASSQTGGVKFF.

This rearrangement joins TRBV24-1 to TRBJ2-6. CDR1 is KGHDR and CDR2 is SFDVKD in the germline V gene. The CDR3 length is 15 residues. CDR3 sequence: CATRPTGPGANVLTF.

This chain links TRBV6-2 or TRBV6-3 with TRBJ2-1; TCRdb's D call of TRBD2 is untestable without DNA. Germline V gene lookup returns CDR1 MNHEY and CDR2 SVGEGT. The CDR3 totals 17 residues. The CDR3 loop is CASSYEAGGPKHNEQFF.

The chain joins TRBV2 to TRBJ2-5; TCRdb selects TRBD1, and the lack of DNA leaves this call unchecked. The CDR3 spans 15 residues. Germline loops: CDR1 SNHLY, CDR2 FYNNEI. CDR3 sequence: CASSYQGGRQETQYF. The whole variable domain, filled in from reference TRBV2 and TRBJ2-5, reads EPEVTQTPSHQVTQMGQEVILRCVPISNHLYFYWYRQILGQKVEFLVSFYNNEISEKSEIFDDQFSVERPDGSNFTLKIRSTKLEDSAMYFCASSYQGGRQETQYFGPGTRLLVL.

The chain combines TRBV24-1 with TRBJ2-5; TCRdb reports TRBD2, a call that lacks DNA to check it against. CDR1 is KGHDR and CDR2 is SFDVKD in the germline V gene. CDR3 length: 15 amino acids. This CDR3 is CATRSGSGARGTQYF.

This CDR3 reads CASSPTWNTGELFF. The chain recombines TRBV7-8 with TRBJ2-2. The CDR3 runs to 14 residues. The V gene's germline CDR1 is SGHVS and CDR2 FQNEAQ.

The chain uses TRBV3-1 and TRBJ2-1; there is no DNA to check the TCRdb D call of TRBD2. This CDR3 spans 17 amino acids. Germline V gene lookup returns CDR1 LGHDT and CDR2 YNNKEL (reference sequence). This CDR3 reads CASSSPIGLAGWNEQFF.

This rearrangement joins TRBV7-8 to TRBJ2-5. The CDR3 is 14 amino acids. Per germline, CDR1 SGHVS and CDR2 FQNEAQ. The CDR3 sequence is CASSLLGIKETQYF. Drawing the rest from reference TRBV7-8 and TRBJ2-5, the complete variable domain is GAGVSQSPRYKVAKRGQDVALRCDPISGHVSLFWYQQALGQGPEFLTYFQNEAQLDKSGLPSDRFFAERPEGSVSTLKIQRTQQEDSAVYLCASSLLGIKETQYFGPGTRLLVL.